The next 13 T cell receptor beta chains were all read from a single sample in a study of post-analysis software for immune sequencing data. The study's findings and limits: The study found TRBV5-6, TRBV5-1 and TRBV20-1 among 4 or 5 TRBV segments more frequent in patients than controls.

Sequencing libraries made from TCR beta cDNA carried unique molecular identifiers. TCRdb passed the PCR reads through MiXCR, listing each CDR3 protein once. Of some 240,000 distinct CDR3 sequences listed, 35% to 40% are singletons. Their antigen targets remain unknown. Specimen: blood. The receptors originated from a girl aged 5-17 years with multiple sclerosis.

This clonotype occurred a few times. The junction departs from the called germline gene at one end, perhaps through a read error. The chain is built from TRBV6-6 and TRBJ2-6, with 9 nucleotides matching TRBD1. Germline V CDR1 and CDR2: MNHNY, SVGAGI (reference sequence). CDR3 length equals 15 residues. The CDR3 reads CASSTRTGALNVRTF. In DNA form, the CDR3 reads TGTGCCAGCAGTACACGGACAGGGGCGCTCAACGTCCGGACTTTC.

The chain combines TRBV7-8 with TRBJ1-3, with no clear D. The germline V gene encodes CDR1 SGHVS and CDR2 FQNEAQ. Trimming took 3 bases from V and 4 from J, leaving 13 bases between them. The CDR3 sequence is 15 residues long. The CDR3 loop reads CASSFPMGSGNTIYF. The CDR3 nucleotides read TGTGCCAGCAGCTTCCCAATGGGGTCAGGAAACACCATATATTTT.

Many counts were recorded for this clonotype. The rearrangement uses TRBV20-1 and TRBJ2-5; D perhaps matches TRBD2 (6 bases). The CDR3 covers 15 residues. Per the germline V gene, CDR1 is DFQATT and CDR2 is SNEGSKA (reference sequence). Trimming took off 0 bases at V and 1 base at J, with 12 bases between the two ends. The CDR3 DNA is TGCAGTGCTAGAGATGCAGCGGGCACCCAAGAGACCCAGTACTTC. It specifies CSARDAAGTQETQYF.

This clonotype was counted only a few times. This rearrangement joins TRBV28 to TRBJ1-4; perhaps TRBD1 as D (5 bases). V gave up 6 bases and J gave up 8 bases, with 25 bases separating them. Germline values: CDR1 MDHEN, CDR2 SYDVKM. The CDR3 is 17 residues long. The CDR3 reads CASSWPPGPGEREKLFF. The CDR3 DNA sequence: TGTGCCAGCAGCTGGCCGCCGGGACCCGGTGAAAGGGAAAAACTGTTTTTT. Filled out from reference TRBV28 and TRBJ1-4, the complete variable domain reads DVKVTQSSRYLVKRTGEKVFLECVQDMDHENMFWYRQDPGLGLRLIYFSYDVKMKEKGDIPEGYSVSREKKERFSLILESASTNQTSMYLCASSWPPGPGEREKLFFGSGTQLSVL.

The chain uses TRBV6-5 and TRBJ2-2; 7 nucleotides line up with TRBD2. This CDR3 comprises 17 residues. Per germline, CDR1 MNHEY and CDR2 SVGAGI. Trimming cost V 0 bases and J 6 bases; bases outside gene matches: 10. CDR3 DNA sequence: TGTGCCAGCAGTTACTCCTTTCTAGCGGAACAATCCGGGGAGCTGTTTTTT. This encodes CASSYSFLAEQSGELFF.

A single count supports this clonotype. The chain employs TRBV5-6 and TRBJ1-1; possibly TRBD1 for D (5 bases). The germline V gene encodes CDR1 SGHDT and CDR2 YYEEEE. This CDR3 is built from 17 residues. V lost 6 bases and J lost 2, with 23 bases in between. The CDR3 loop is CASTIGARRRGNTEAFF. The DNA of the CDR3 is TGTGCCAGCACCATTGGGGCCCGGAGGAGGGGCAACACTGAAGCTTTCTTT. Combining the CDR3 with reference TRBV5-6 and TRBJ1-1 gives the whole variable domain DAGVTQSPTHLIKTRGQQVTLRCSPKSGHDTVSWYQQALGQGPQFIFQYYEEEERQRGNFPDRFSGHQFPNYSSELNVNALLLGDSALYLCASTIGARRRGNTEAFFGQGTRLTVV.

This clonotype was detected ten times or more. This rearrangement joins TRBV10-3 to TRBJ2-1, with TRBD2 matching 12 bases. J was trimmed by 6 bases and V by 2 bases; bases with no gene match: 14. The V gene's germline CDR1 is ENHRY and CDR2 SYGVKD. The CDR3 consists of 19 residues. CDR3 protein: CAISEIASGREGFTNEQFF. CDR3 in DNA: TGTGCCATCAGTGAGATAGCTAGCGGGAGGGAAGGATTTACCAATGAGCAGTTCTTC.

The V and J genes are TRBV7-9 and TRBJ1-2, with D unclear. The length of the CDR3 is 13 residues. CDR1 and CDR2 from the germline V gene are SEHNR and FQNEAQ (reference sequence). Between the trimmed V and J ends, which lost 4 bases and 4 bases, there was a span of 10 bases. CDR3 in amino acids: CASSSAGPYGYTF. The CDR3 DNA is TGTGCCAGCAGCTCAGCCGGGCCCTATGGCTACACCTTC.

This clonotype was seen a few times. The chain recombines TRBV7-8 with TRBJ2-2; the D gene is possibly TRBD1 (6 bases). V lost 2 bases and J lost 4, with 8 bases in between. This CDR3 contains 14 residues. Germline CDR1 SGHVS, CDR2 FQNEAQ. As DNA, the CDR3 is TGTGCCAGCAGCTTATTACAGGGCACCGGGGAGCTGTTTTTT. Protein product: CASSLLQGTGELFF. Looking up the rest from reference TRBV7-8 and TRBJ2-2 gives the full variable domain: GAGVSQSPRYKVAKRGQDVALRCDPISGHVSLFWYQQALGQGPEFLTYFQNEAQLDKSGLPSDRFFAERPEGSVSTLKIQRTQQEDSAVYLCASSLLQGTGELFFGEGSRLTVL.

J is TRBJ1-4 and V is TRBV10-3; the D gene is possibly TRBD1 (6 bases). This CDR3 comprises 13 residues. Germline assignment: CDR1 ENHRY and CDR2 SYGVKD. Deletions cut 4 bases from V and 4 bases from J, with 7 bases between. CDR3 sequence: CAISGTVNEKLFF. Here the CDR3 DNA reads TGTGCCATCAGTGGGACAGTTAATGAAAAACTGTTTTTT.

In this sample, this clonotype turned up many times. The chain carries TRBV20-1 and TRBJ2-3; maybe TRBD2 (5 bases). The CDR3 sequence is 14 residues long. CDR1 is DFQATT, CDR2 SNEGSKA, per germline (reference sequence). Between the trimmed V and J ends, which lost 2 bases and 3 bases, there was a span of 12 bases. CDR3 sequence: CSARSPGNTDTQYF. DNA for the CDR3: TGCAGTGCTAGATCCCCGGGGAATACAGATACGCAGTATTTT.

As concerns this clonotype: Just one base apart from a much larger clone, this may be a read error. The genes are TRBV20-1 and TRBJ2-1; D not resolved. Germline V gene sequence: CDR1 DFQATT, CDR2 SNEGSKA (reference sequence). The CDR3 consists of 11 residues. CDR3 in amino acids: CSGSWNNEQLF. CDR3 nucleotides: TGCAGTGGGTCATGGAACAATGAGCAGCTCTTC.

The J gene is TRBJ1-1, the V gene TRBV29-1; D unclear. Trimming stripped 7 bases from V and 1 base from J, with 7 bases between. Germline V lookup: CDR1 SQVTM, CDR2 ANQGSEA. CDR3 length: 11 amino acids. The CDR3 nucleotides read TGCAGCGGTGGGAGGAACACTGAAGCTTTCTTT. It specifies CSGGRNTEAFF.